The T cell receptor (beta chain) described here comes from a study of blood T cell repertoires in COVID-19. At the level of the study: Researchers got acute and convalescent COVID-19 samples from the United States, Italy and Spain.

Regarding this clone: One end of the junction varies from germline; a read error may be responsible.

Only in-frame clones appear in the TCRdb table, and some are missing; sequencing was by immunoSEQ multiplex PCR. The data show 80,000 to 100,000 clones, 75% to 85% seen once. From germline, CDR1 is SGHTS and CDR2 YDEGEE. The CDR3 consists of 14 residues. The V and J genes are TRBV5-8 and TRBJ2-5; 9 bases line up with TRBD1. Material for sequencing was peripheral blood. The sequence came from a man aged 65 to 85 with acute or convalescent COVID-19. CDR3 amino acids: CASSLGQGKETQYF. The CDR3 coding sequence is TGTGCCAGCAGTTTGGGACAGGGAAAAGAGACCCAGTACTTC.